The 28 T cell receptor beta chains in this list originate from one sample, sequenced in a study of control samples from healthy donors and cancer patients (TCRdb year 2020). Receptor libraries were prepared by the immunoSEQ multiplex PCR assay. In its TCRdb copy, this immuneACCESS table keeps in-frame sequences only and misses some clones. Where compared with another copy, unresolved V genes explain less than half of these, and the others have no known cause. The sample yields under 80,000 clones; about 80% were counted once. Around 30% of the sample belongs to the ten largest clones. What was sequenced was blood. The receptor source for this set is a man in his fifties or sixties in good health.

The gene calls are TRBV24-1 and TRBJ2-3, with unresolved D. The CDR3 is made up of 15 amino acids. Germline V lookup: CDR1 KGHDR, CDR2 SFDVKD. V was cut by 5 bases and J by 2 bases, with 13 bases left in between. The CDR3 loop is CATSVGQTITDTQYF. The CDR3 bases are TGTGCCACCAGTGTCGGCCAAACAATCACAGATACGCAGTATTTT.

CDR3 DNA sequence: TGCGCCAGCAGTACCCGAAGAGGGGGGGCTAACTATGGCTACACCTTC. Its protein is CASSTRRGGANYGYTF. The chain combines TRBV10-2 with TRBJ1-2; possible D gene TRBD1, 6 bases. CDR3 length: 16 residues. In germline, CDR1 is WSHSY, CDR2 SAAADI. The V end was cut by 5 bases, the J end by 0 bases, with 16 bases between.

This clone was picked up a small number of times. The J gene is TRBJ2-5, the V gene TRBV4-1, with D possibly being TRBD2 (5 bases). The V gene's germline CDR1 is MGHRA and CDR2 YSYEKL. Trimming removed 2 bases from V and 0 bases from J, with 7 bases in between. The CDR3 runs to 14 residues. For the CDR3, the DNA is TGCGCCAGCAGCCAATTAGCGTACCAAGAGACCCAGTACTTC. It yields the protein CASSQLAYQETQYF.

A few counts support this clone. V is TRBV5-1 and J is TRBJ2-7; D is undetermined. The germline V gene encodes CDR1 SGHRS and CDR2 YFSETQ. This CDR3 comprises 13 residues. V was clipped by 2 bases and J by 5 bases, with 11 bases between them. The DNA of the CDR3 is TGCGCCAGCAGCTTCGGGCAGGACGACGAGCAGTACTTC. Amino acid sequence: CASSFGQDDEQYF.

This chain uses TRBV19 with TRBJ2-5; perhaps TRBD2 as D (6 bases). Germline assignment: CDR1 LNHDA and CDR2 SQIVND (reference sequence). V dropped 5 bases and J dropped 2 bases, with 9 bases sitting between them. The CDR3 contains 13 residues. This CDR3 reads CASSPGLQETQYF. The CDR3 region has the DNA TGTGCCAGTAGTCCGGGACTTCAAGAGACCCAGTACTTC.

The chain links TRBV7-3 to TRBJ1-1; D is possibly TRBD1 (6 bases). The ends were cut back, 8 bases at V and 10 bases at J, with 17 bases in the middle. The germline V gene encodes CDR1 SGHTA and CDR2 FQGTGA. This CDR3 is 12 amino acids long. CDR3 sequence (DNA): TGTGCCAGCCTCACAGGGACCCAAGGAGCTTTCTTT. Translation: CASLTGTQGAFF.

CDR3 nucleotides: TGTGCCTGGAGCCCCGGGAGAGTAGATACGCAGTATTTT. Amino acid sequence: CAWSPGRVDTQYF. This chain uses TRBV30 with TRBJ2-3, with D possibly TRBD2 on 6 matching bases. V gave up 3 bases and J gave up 5 bases, with 12 bases separating them. This CDR3 region has 13 residues. CDR1 is GTSNPN, CDR2 SVGIG, per germline (reference sequence).

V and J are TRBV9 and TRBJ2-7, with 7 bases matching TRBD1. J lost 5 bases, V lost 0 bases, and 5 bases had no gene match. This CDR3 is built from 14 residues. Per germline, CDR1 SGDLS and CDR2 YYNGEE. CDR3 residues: CASSVAQGWDEQYF. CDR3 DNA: TGTGCCAGCAGCGTAGCACAGGGGTGGGACGAGCAGTACTTC.

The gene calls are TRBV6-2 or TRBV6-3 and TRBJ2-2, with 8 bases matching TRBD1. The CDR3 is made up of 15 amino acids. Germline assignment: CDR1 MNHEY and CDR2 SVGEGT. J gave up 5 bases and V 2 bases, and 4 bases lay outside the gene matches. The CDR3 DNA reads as TGTGCCAGCAGTTACGGACAGGGTAGGACCGGGGAGCTGTTTTTT. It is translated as CASSYGQGRTGELFF.

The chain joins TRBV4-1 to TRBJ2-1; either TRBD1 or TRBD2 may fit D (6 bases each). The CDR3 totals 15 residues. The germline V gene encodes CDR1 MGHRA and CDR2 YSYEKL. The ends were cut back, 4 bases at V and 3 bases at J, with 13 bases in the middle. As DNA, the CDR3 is TGCGCCAGCAGCCTCCCCGGGGGCCTCTACAATGAGCAGTTCTTC. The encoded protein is CASSLPGGLYNEQFF.

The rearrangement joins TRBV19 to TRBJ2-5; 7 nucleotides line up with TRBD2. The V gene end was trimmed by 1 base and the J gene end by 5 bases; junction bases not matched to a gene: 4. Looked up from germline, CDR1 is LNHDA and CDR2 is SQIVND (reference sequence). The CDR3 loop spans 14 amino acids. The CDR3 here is CASSIAGGTETQYF. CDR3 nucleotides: TGTGCCAGTAGTATAGCGGGGGGAACGGAGACCCAGTACTTC.

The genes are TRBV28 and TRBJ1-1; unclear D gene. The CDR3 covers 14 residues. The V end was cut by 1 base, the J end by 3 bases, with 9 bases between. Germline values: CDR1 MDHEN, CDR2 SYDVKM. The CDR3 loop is CASSLYYGDTEAFF. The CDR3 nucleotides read TGTGCCAGCAGTTTATATTACGGAGACACTGAAGCTTTCTTT. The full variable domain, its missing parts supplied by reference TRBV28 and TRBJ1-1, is DVKVTQSSRYLVKRTGEKVFLECVQDMDHENMFWYRQDPGLGLRLIYFSYDVKMKEKGDIPEGYSVSREKKERFSLILESASTNQTSMYLCASSLYYGDTEAFFGQGTRLTVV.

The CDR3 loop is CASSLALRKSSYEQYF. The DNA for the CDR3 is TGTGCCAGCAGCTTAGCGCTGCGGAAGAGCTCCTACGAGCAGTACTTC. J is TRBJ2-7 and V is TRBV7-2; no clear D. The length of the CDR3 is 16 residues. Looked up from germline, CDR1 is SGHTA and CDR2 is FQGNSA. Trimming removed 0 bases at V and 0 bases at J, with 12 bases between.

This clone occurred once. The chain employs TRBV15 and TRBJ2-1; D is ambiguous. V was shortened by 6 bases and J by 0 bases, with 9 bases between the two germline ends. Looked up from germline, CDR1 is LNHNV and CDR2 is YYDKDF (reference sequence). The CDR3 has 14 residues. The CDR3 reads CATSRGYSYNEQFF. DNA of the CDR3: TGTGCCACCAGTCGCGGCTACTCCTACAATGAGCAGTTCTTC.

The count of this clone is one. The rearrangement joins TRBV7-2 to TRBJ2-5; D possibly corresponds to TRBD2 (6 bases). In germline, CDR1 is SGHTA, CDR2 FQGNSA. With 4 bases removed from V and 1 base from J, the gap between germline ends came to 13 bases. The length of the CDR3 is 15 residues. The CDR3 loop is CASSSGVAVQETQYF. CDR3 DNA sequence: TGTGCCAGCAGCTCCGGGGTAGCGGTCCAAGAGACCCAGTACTTC.

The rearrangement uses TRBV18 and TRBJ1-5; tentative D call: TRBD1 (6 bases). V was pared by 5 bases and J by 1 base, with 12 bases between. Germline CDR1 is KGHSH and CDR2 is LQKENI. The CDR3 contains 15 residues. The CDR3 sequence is CASSVRGGSNQPQHF. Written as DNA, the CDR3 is TGTGCCAGCTCAGTTAGAGGGGGGAGCAATCAGCCCCAGCATTTT.

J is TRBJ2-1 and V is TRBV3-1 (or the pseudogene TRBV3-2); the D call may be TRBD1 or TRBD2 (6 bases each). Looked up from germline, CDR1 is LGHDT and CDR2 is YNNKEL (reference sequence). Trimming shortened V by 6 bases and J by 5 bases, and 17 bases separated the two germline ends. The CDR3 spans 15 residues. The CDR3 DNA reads TGTGCCAGCAGGGAAAGGGGGGCGTCGGACAATGAGCAGTTCTTC. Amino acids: CASRERGASDNEQFF.

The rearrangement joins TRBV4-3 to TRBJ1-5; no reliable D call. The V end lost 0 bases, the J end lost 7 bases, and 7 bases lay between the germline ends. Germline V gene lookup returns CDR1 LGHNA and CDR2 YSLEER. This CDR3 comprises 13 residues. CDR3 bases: TGCGCCAGCAGCCAAGAGGAGGACCAGCCCCAGCATTTT. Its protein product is CASSQEEDQPQHF.

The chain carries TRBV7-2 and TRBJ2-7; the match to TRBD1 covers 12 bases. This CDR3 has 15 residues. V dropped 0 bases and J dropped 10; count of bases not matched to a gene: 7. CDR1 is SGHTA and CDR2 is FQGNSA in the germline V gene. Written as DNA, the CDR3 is TGTGCCAGCAGCTTAGCGGTGGGACAGGGGGCAGACCAGTACTTC. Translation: CASSLAVGQGADQYF.

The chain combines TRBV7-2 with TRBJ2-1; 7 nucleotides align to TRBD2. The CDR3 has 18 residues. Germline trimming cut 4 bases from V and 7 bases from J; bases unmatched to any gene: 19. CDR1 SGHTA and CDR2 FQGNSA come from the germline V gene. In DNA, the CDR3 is TGTGCCAGCAGCTCCGTGGGACCAGCGGGACTCTCTAGGAATGAGCAGTTCTTC. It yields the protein CASSSVGPAGLSRNEQFF.

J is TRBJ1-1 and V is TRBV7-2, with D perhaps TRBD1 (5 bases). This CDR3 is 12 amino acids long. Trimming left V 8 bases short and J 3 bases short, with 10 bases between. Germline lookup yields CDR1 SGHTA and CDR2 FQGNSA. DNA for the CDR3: TGTGCCAGCGGGACCACGGACACTGAAGCTTTCTTT. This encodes CASGTTDTEAFF. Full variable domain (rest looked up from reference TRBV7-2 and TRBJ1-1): GAGVSQSPSNKVTEKGKDVELRCDPISGHTALYWYRQSLGQGLEFLIYFQGNSAPDKSGLPSDRFSAERTGGSVSTLTIQRTQQEDSAVYLCASGTTDTEAFFGQGTRLTVV.

CDR3 protein: CASSQDGRYTEAFF. CDR3 nucleotides: TGCGCCAGCAGCCAAGACGGTCGGTACACTGAAGCTTTCTTT. The rearrangement uses TRBV4-3 and TRBJ1-1; D ambiguous. CDR1 is LGHNA and CDR2 is YSLEER in the germline V gene. This CDR3 comprises 14 residues. V lost 0 bases and J lost 3, with 8 bases in between.

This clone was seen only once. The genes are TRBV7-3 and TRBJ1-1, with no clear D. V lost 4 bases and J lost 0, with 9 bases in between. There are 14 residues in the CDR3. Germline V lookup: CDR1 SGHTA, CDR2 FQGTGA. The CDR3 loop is CASSSTPMNTEAFF. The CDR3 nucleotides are TGTGCCAGCAGCTCGACCCCGATGAACACTGAAGCTTTCTTT.

This CDR3 is CASSLLYEQYF. DNA of the CDR3: TGTGCCAGCAGTTTATTGTACGAGCAGTACTTC. This chain links TRBV28 with TRBJ2-7; D gene unclear. Trimming pared 1 base from V and 4 bases from J, leaving 2 bases between. The CDR3 is 11 residues long. Germline lookup yields CDR1 MDHEN and CDR2 SYDVKM.

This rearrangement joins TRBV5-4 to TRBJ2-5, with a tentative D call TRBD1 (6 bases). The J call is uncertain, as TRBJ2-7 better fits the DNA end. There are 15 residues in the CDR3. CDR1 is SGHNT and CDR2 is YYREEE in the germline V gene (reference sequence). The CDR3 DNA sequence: TGTGCCAGCAGCGAGACCGACTTGGACAGCTACGAGCAGTACTTC. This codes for CASSETDLDSYEQYF.

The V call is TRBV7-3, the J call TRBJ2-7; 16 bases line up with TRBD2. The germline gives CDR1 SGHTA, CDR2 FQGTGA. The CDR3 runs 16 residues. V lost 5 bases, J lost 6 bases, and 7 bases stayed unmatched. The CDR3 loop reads CASSLGLAGGPSEQYF. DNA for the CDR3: TGTGCCAGCAGCCTGGGACTAGCGGGAGGGCCTAGCGAGCAGTACTTC.

Here the CDR3 reads CASTATGGSGNTIYF. Written as DNA, the CDR3 is TGTGCCAGCACCGCGACAGGGGGCAGTGGAAACACCATATATTTT. The chain is built from TRBV3-1 (or the pseudogene TRBV3-2) and TRBJ1-3; 10 bases map to TRBD1. CDR1 is LGHDT and CDR2 is YNNKEL in the germline V gene (reference sequence). V lost 7 bases and J lost 3; bases outside the gene matches: 6. The CDR3 is made up of 15 amino acids.

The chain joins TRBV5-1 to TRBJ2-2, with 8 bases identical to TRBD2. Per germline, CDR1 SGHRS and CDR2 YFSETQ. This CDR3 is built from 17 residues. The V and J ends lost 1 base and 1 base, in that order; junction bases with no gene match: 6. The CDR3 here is CASSLIGLAVNTGELFF. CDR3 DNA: TGCGCCAGCAGCTTGATTGGACTAGCCGTGAACACCGGGGAGCTGTTTTTT.